One sample yielded the 13 T cell receptor beta chains listed below, sequenced in a study of cytomegalovirus exposure and HLA in healthy donors. Primers: 60 Vbeta forward and 13 Jbeta reverse. Here immunoSEQ multiplex PCR was the method, and the copy in TCRdb shows in-frame clones only, minus some. The data contain roughly 120,000 clones, 55% to 65% of them singletons. Specimen: PBMCs. All receptors come from a woman in her forties in good health and CMV-seropositive.

This clone has only a few counts. The chain couples TRBV5-1 to TRBJ2-6; 9 bases are shared with TRBD1. From germline, CDR1 is SGHRS and CDR2 YFSETQ. This CDR3 has 18 amino acids. Trimming cost V 4 bases and J 0 bases; bases outside gene matches: 8. CDR3 in DNA: TGCGCCAGCAGCCTCCGGGACAGGGTCTACTCTGGGGCCAACGTCCTGACTTTC. Amino acid sequence: CASSLRDRVYSGANVLTF.

The chain is built from TRBV7-9 and TRBJ2-1, with 10 positions matching TRBD2. CDR1 SEHNR and CDR2 FQNEAQ come from the germline V gene (reference sequence). V lost 6 bases, J lost 1 base, and 6 bases stayed unmatched. The CDR3 contains 16 residues. CDR3: CASRLLAGPSYNEQFF. As DNA, the CDR3 is TGTGCCAGCAGGTTACTAGCGGGGCCTTCCTACAATGAGCAGTTCTTC.

This sequence joins TRBV10-3 and TRBJ2-7; possible D gene TRBD2, 5 bases. Trimming took 6 bases from V and 4 from J, leaving 19 bases between them. CDR1 is ENHRY and CDR2 is SYGVKD in the germline V gene. The CDR3 is 15 residues long. The chain's CDR3 is CAISKSGGGEYEQYF. For the CDR3, the DNA is TGTGCCATCAGCAAGTCAGGTGGAGGAGAGTACGAGCAGTACTTC.

The rearrangement links TRBV25-1 to TRBJ2-7, with 10 bases matching TRBD1. The CDR3 consists of 13 residues. The germline gives CDR1 MGHDK, CDR2 SYGVNS. With V trimmed by 6 bases and J by 3 bases, 2 bases remained unmatched. The CDR3 nucleotides read TGTGCCAGCAGGGGGGACAGGGGCTACGAGCAGTACTTC. Amino acids: CASRGDRGYEQYF.

This clone occurred a few times. V and J are TRBV18 and TRBJ2-1; 11 bases align to TRBD1. V trimming: 6 bases; J trimming: 0 bases; junction bases outside the gene matches: 4. From germline, CDR1 is KGHSH and CDR2 LQKENI. The CDR3 spans 16 residues. The CDR3 region has the DNA TGTGCCAGCTCGGAGGGACAGGGGGACTCCTACAATGAGCAGTTCTTC. Its protein product is CASSEGQGDSYNEQFF.

This clone appeared a few times. Here the CDR3 reads CASSPVLGTGIENEQFF. CDR3 DNA sequence: TGTGCCAGCAGCCCCGTTCTGGGGACAGGGATTGAAAATGAGCAGTTCTTC. This rearrangement joins TRBV5-6 to TRBJ2-1; the match to TRBD1 covers 9 bases. V was pared by 4 bases and J by 7 bases, with 15 bases of the junction left unmatched. Per germline, CDR1 SGHDT and CDR2 YYEEEE. This CDR3 region has 17 residues.

This clone was seen a few times. V is TRBV5-1 and J is TRBJ2-5; tentatively, D is TRBD2 (6 bases). The CDR3 is made up of 14 amino acids. Trimming pared 7 bases from V and 3 bases from J, leaving 16 bases between. The germline V gene has CDR1 SGHRS and CDR2 YFSETQ. CDR3 sequence reads: CASFSRGTEETQYF. The CDR3 DNA reads as TGCGCCAGCTTTTCTCGGGGGACGGAAGAGACCCAGTACTTC. The whole variable domain, filled in from reference TRBV5-1 and TRBJ2-5, reads KAGVTQTPRYLIKTRGQQVTLSCSPISGHRSVSWYQQTPGQGLQFLFEYFSETQRNKGNFPGRFSGRQFSNSRSEMNVSTLELGDSALYLCASFSRGTEETQYFGPGTRLLVL.

The genes are TRBV28 and TRBJ2-7; TRBD1 might be the D (5 bases). Germline lookup yields CDR1 MDHEN and CDR2 SYDVKM. The CDR3 runs 14 residues. V lost 0 bases to trimming and J lost 5 bases, with 11 bases between them. The DNA of the CDR3 is TGTGCCAGCAGTTTATGGTCCGTGGGGCACGAGCAGTACTTC. Protein: CASSLWSVGHEQYF.

V and J are TRBV4-2 and TRBJ2-5; 9 bases align to TRBD1. Germline V gene sequence: CDR1 LGHNA, CDR2 YNFKEQ. Trimming cost V 3 bases and J 1 base; bases outside gene matches: 12. The CDR3 runs 18 residues. The CDR3 DNA follows: TGTGCCAGCAGCCACGGACAGGGGCCGTGGGGAGGCCAAGAGACCCAGTACTTC. It codes for CASSHGQGPWGGQETQYF.

This clone was counted a single time. The junction and the germline gene differ at one end; a read error may be behind it. This chain uses TRBV6-6 with TRBJ2-2, with D perhaps TRBD2 (5 bases). The CDR3 loop spans 13 amino acids. Germline V lookup: CDR1 MNHNY, CDR2 SVGAGI (reference sequence). The CDR3 sequence is CASSYFSTGELYF. CDR3 sequence (DNA): TGTGCCAGCAGTTACTTTTCCACCGGGGAGCTGTATTTT.

In its sample, this clone was seen a few times. J is TRBJ2-7 and V is TRBV6-5; D unresolved. The germline CDR1 and CDR2 sequences are MNHEY and SVGAGI. The CDR3 is 14 amino acids. Between the trimmed V and J ends, which lost 10 bases and 4 bases, there was a span of 20 bases. CDR3 amino acids: CATRYTPLYYEQYF. Here the CDR3 DNA reads TGTGCCACCAGATACACCCCACTCTATTACGAGCAGTACTTC.

The rearrangement joins TRBV5-1 to TRBJ2-7, with D tentatively TRBD1 (6 bases). This CDR3 region has 15 residues. CDR1 is SGHRS, CDR2 YFSETQ, per germline. Trimming pared 0 bases from V and 4 bases from J, leaving 14 bases between. The CDR3 sequence: CASSLATGNGYEQYF. As DNA, the CDR3 is TGCGCCAGCAGCTTGGCCACAGGGAACGGGTACGAGCAGTACTTC.

This sequence joins TRBV2 and TRBJ2-5, with 9 bases aligning to TRBD1. CDR3 size: 15 residues. Germline CDR1 reads SNHLY; CDR2 reads FYNNEI. The junction had 9 bases not matched to a gene; V was cut back by 8 bases and J by 2 bases. The CDR3 is CASLPGTGWQETQYF. CDR3 DNA: TGTGCCAGCCTACCCGGGACAGGGTGGCAAGAGACCCAGTACTTC.